This T cell receptor (beta chain) was sequenced for a study of long-term antiretroviral therapy in people with HIV. The authors ran the immunoSEQ assay, v3.0, at survey level. Only in-frame clones appear in the TCRdb table, and some are missing; sequencing was by immunoSEQ multiplex PCR. The sample has about 25,000 clones, approximately 83% seen once. Study outcomes and limitations: Once patients were on ART, diversity went higher but still fell short of transplant donor controls. Blood was collected between about 2003 and 2017, possibly under older ART regimens.

As concerns this clone: The antigen remains undetermined.

Unmatched junction bases numbered 12, after V lost 2 bases and J lost 7 bases. CDR1 MNHEY and CDR2 SMNVEV come from the germline V gene (reference sequence). The CDR3 spans 16 residues. The chain couples TRBV27 to TRBJ1-1, with 8 nucleotides matching TRBD1. The source was unsorted PBMCs, collected 1.2 years after starting antiretroviral therapy. The sequence was obtained from a man aged 50 or older with HIV. DNA for the CDR3: TGTGCCAGCAGTTTACACTGGAAGGACAGGGTCTATGAAGCTTTCTTT. It yields the protein CASSLHWKDRVYEAFF.